This TCR beta chain originates from a study of cytomegalovirus exposure and HLA in healthy donors. Looking at the study overall: Earlier, 117 million unique TCR beta sequences were recovered from about 170 million T cells by an analysis. Study results and caveats: TCR beta V- and J-gene trimming, according to a later analysis, was linked to a missense DCLRE1C variant. Researchers reported from a later analysis that most CMV-associated TCR beta chains appeared HLA-restricted. Reports described diagnosis of cytomegalovirus status by the classifier as highly specific and sensitive.

Use of 60 Vbeta and 13 Jbeta primers characterized the PCR. Data came from immunoSEQ multiplex PCR; TCRdb stores just in-frame clones and leaves some out. Among tens of thousands of clones listed, 75% to 85% were seen once. With respect to this clone: Its antigen remains unknown.

Trimming removed 3 bases at V and 1 base at J, with 10 bases between. Germline lookup yields CDR1 SGHRS and CDR2 YFSETQ. This CDR3 spans 14 amino acids. This rearrangement joins TRBV5-1 to TRBJ2-5; D perhaps matches TRBD1 (6 bases). The clonotype was recovered from a man between 45 and 60 years old in good health and CMV-seropositive. Sequenced: PBMCs. The CDR3 is CASSSQGFQETQYF. In DNA form, the CDR3 reads TGCGCCAGCAGCTCTCAGGGGTTCCAAGAGACCCAGTACTTC.